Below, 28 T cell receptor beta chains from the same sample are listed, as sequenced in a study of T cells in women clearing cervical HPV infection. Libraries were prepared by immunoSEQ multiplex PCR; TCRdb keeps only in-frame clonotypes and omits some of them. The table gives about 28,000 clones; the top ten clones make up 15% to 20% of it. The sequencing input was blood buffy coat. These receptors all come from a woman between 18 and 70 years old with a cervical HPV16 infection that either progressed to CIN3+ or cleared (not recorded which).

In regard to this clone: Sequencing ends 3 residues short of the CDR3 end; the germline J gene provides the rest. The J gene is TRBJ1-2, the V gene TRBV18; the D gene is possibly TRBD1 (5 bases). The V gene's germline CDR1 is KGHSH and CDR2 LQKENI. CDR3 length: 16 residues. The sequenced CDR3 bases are TGTGCCAGCTCACCACCAGGACACATGAGATCCTACGAC. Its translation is CASSPPGHMRSYD. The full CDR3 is CASSPPGHMRSYDYTF.

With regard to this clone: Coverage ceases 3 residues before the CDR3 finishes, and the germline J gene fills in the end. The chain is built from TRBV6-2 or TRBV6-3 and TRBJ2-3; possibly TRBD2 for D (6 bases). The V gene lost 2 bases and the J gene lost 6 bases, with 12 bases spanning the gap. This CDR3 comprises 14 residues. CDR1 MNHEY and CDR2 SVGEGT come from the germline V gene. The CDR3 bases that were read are TGTGCCAGCAGTTACCGGAGGGTCTCGGATACG. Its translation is CASSYRRVSDT. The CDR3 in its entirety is CASSYRRVSDTQYF.

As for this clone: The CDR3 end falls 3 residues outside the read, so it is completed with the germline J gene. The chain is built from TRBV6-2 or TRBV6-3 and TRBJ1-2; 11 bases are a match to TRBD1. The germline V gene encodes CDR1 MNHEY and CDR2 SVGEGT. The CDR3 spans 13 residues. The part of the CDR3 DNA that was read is TGTGCCAGCACCCGGGACAGGGGGTACGAC. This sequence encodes CASTRDRGYD. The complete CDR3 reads CASTRDRGYDYTF.

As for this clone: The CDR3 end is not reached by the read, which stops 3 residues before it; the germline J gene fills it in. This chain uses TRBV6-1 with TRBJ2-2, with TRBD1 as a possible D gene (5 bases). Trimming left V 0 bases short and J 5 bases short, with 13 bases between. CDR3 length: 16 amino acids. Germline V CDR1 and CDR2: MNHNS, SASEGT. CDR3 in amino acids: CASSEALWAGTGELFF. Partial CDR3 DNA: TGTGCCAGCAGTGAAGCGCTTTGGGCAGGGACCGGGGAG.

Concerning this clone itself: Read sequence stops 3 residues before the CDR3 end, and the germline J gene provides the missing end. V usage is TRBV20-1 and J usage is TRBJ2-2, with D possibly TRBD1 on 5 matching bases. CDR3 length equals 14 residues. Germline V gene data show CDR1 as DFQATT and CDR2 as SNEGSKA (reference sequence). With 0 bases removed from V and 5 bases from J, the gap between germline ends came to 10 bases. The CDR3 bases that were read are TGCAGTGCTAGAGATCGACAGATTACCGGGGAG. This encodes CSARDRQITGE. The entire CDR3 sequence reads CSARDRQITGELFF.

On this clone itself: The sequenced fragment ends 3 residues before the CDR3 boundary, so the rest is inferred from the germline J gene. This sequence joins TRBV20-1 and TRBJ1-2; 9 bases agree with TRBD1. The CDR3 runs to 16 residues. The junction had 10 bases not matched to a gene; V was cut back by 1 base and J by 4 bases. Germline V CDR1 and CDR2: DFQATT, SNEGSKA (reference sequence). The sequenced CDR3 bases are TGCAGTGCTAGAGTACAGGGGGCATCTACTGGCTATGGC. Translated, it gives CSARVQGASTGYG. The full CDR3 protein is CSARVQGASTGYGYTF.

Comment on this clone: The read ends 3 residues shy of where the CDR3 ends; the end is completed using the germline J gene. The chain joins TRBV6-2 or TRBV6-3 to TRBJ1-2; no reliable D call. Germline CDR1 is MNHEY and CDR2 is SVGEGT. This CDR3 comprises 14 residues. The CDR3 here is CASSYVGSSYDYTF. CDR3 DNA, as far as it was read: TGTGCCAGCAGTTACGTGGGTAGCTCCTACGAC.

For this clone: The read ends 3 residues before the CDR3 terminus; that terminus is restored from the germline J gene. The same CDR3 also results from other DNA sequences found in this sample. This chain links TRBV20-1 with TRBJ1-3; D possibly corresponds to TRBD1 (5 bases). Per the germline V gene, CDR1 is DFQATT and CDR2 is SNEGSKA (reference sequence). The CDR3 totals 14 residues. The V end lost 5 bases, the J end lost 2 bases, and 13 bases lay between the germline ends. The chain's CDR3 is CSAPGVGTGNTIYF. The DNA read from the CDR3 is TGCAGTGCTCCGGGGGTAGGGACTGGAAACACC.

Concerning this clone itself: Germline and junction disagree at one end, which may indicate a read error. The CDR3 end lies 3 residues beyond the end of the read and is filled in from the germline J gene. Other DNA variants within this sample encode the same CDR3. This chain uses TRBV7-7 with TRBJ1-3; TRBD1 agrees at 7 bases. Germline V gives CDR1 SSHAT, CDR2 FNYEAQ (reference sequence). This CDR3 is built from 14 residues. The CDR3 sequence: CASSSGTAGNTIYF. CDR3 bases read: TGTGCTAGCAGCTCCGGGACAGCAGGAAACACC. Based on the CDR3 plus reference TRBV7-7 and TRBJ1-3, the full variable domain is GAGVSQSPRYKVTKRGQDVTLRCDPISSHATLYWYQQALGQGPEFLTYFNYEAQPDKSGLPSDRFSAERPEGSISTLTIQRTEQRDSAMYRCASSSGTAGNTIYFGEGSWLTVV.

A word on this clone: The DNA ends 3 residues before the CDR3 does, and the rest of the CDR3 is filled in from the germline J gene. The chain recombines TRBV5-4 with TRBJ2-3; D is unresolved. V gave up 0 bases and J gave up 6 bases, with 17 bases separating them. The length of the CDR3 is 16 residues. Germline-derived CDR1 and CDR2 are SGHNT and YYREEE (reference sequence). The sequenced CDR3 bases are TGTGCCAGCAGCTTGGATGATTGGCGGATCCCGGATACG. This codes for CASSLDDWRIPDT. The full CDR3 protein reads CASSLDDWRIPDTQYF.

This chain's CDR3 is CAWKGGPTQYF. The part of the CDR3 DNA that was read is TGTGCCTGGAAAGGAGGGCCGACC. The chain combines TRBV30 with TRBJ2-5; a possible D gene is TRBD2 (6 bases). Read coverage stops 3 residues before the CDR3 terminus; the germline J gene supplies the remainder. CDR1 GTSNPN and CDR2 SVGIG come from the germline V gene (reference sequence). The CDR3 runs 11 residues. Deletions cut 4 bases from V and 7 bases from J, with 10 bases between.

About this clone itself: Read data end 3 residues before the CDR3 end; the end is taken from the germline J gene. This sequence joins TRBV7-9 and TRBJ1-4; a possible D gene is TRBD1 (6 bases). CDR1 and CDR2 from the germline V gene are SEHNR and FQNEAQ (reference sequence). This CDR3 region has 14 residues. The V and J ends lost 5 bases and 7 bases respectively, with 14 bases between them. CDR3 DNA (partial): TGTGCCAGCAGCCCTACAACGACAGGTGAAAAA. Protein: CASSPTTTGEK. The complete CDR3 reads CASSPTTTGEKLFF.

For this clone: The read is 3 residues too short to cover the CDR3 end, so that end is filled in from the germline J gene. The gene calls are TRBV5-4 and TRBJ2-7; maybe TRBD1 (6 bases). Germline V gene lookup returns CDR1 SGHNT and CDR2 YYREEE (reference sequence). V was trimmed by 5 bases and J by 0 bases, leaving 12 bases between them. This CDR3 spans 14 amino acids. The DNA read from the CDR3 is TGTGCCAGCAGGCAACAGGGTCGCTCCTACGAG. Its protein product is CASRQQGRSYE. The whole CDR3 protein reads CASRQQGRSYEQYF.

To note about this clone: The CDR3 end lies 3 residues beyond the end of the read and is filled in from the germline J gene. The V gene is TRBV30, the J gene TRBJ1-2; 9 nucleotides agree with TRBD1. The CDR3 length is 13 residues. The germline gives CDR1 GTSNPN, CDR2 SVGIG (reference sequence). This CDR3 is CAWSGTGRFDYTF. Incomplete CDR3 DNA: TGTGCCTGGAGCGGGACAGGGAGGTTCGAC.

CDR3 DNA, as far as it was read: TGTGCCAGCAGTGCCAGAACAGGGAATAATGAAAAA. Protein product: CASSARTGNNEK. The complete CDR3 protein is CASSARTGNNEKLFF. The rearrangement uses TRBV6-1 and TRBJ1-4; D may be TRBD1 (6 bases). With the read ending 3 residues before the CDR3 end, the germline J gene is used to fill in that end. The V gene's germline CDR1 is MNHNS and CDR2 SASEGT. Trimming left V 4 bases short and J 4 bases short, with 13 bases between. The CDR3 is made up of 15 amino acids.

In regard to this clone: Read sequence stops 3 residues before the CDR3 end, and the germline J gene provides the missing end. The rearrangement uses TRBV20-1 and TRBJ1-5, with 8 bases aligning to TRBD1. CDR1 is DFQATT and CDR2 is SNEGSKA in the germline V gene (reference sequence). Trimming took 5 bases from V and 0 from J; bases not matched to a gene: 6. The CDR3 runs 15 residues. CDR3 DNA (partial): TGCAGTGCTGGCCGGACAGGGTTTAGCAATCAGCCC. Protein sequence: CSAGRTGFSNQP. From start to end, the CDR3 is CSAGRTGFSNQPQHF.

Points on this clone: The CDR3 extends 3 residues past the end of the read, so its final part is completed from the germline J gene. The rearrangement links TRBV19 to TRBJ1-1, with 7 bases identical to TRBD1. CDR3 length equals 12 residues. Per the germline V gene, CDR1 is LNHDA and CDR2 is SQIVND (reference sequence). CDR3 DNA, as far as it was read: TGTGCCAGTATTGGCTTAGGGGACAGA. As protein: CASIGLGDR. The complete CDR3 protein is CASIGLGDRAFF.

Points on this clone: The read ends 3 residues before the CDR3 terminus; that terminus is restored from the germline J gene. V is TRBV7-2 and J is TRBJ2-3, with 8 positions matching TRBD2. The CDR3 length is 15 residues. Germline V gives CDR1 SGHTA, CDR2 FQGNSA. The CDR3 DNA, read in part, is TGTGCCAGCAGCTTAGGCCCTATACGCGGGGGGACG. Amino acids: CASSLGPIRGGT. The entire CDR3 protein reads CASSLGPIRGGTQYF.

This chain's CDR3 is CASSMTSGRPSYNEQFF. The covered CDR3 bases are TGTGCCAGCAGTATGACTAGCGGGAGACCTTCCTACAATGAG. The rearrangement joins TRBV6-2 or TRBV6-3 to TRBJ2-1; 12 bases map to TRBD2. Read coverage stops 3 residues before the CDR3 terminus; the germline J gene supplies the remainder. The V gene end was trimmed by 5 bases and the J gene end by 1 base; junction bases not matched to a gene: 6. CDR1 MNHEY and CDR2 SVGEGT come from the germline V gene. CDR3 length: 17 amino acids.

This chain's CDR3 is CASSLEAGYEQYF. The CDR3 DNA, read in part, is TGTGCCAGCAGCTTGGAAGCCGGGTACGAG. The chain links TRBV5-4 to TRBJ2-7; D ambiguous. The read stops 3 residues short of the end of the CDR3; the missing end is completed from the germline J gene. This CDR3 has 13 residues. Germline lookup yields CDR1 SGHNT and CDR2 YYREEE (reference sequence). V was clipped by 0 bases and J by 4 bases, with 8 bases between them.

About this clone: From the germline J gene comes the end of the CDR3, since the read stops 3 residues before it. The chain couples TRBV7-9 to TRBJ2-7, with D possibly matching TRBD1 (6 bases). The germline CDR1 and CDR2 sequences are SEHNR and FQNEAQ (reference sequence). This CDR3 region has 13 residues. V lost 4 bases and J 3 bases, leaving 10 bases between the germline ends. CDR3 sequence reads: CASSYREFYEQYF. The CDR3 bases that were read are TGTGCCAGCAGCTACAGGGAGTTCTACGAG.

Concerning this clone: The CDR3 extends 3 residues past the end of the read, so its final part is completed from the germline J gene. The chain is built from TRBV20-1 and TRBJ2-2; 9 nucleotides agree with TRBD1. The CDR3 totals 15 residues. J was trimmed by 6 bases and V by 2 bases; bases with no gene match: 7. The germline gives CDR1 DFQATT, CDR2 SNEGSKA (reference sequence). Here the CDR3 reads CSARRRQGGAGELFF. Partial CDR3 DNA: TGCAGTGCTAGACGACGACAGGGGGGGGCCGGGGAG.

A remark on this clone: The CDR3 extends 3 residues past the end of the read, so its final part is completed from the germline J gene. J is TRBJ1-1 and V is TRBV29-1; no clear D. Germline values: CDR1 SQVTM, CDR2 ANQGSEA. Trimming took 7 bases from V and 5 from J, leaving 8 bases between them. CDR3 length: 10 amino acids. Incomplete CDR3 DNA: TGCAGCGCCTGGCAAACTGAA. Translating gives CSAWQTE. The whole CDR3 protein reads CSAWQTEAFF. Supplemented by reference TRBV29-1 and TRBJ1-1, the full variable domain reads SAVISQKPSRDICQRGTSLTIQCQVDSQVTMMFWYRQQPGQSLTLIATANQGSEATYESGFVIDKFPISRPNLTFSTLTVSNMSPEDSSIYLCSAWQTEAFFGQGTRLTVV.

The sequenced part of the CDR3 DNA is TGTGCCAGCAGCTTTTCGGTGGCGGAGGAAAAG. Its protein is CASSFSVAEEK. The entire CDR3 is CASSFSVAEEKLFF. The V call is TRBV7-9, the J call TRBJ2-2, with D possibly being TRBD2 (5 bases). Coverage ceases 3 residues before the CDR3 finishes, and the germline J gene fills in the end. The CDR3 length is 14 residues. Per germline, CDR1 SEHNR and CDR2 FQNEAQ (reference sequence).

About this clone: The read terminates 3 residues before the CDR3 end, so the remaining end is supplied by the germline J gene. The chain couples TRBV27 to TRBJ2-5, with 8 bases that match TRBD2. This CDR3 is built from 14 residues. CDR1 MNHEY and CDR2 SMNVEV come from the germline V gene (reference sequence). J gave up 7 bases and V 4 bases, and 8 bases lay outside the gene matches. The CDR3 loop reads CASSSSGRKGTQYF. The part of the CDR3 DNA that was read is TGTGCCAGCAGTTCTAGCGGGCGGAAGGGGACC.

Partial CDR3 DNA: TGCAGTGCTAGAGAGGCCAGGCGGGGGACTAACACTGAA. Protein product: CSAREARRGTNTE. The CDR3 in its entirety is CSAREARRGTNTEAFF. The chain uses TRBV20-1 and TRBJ1-1, with D possibly matching TRBD1 (5 bases). Coverage ceases 3 residues before the CDR3 finishes, and the germline J gene fills in the end. Germline V gene lookup returns CDR1 DFQATT and CDR2 SNEGSKA (reference sequence). The V end lost 0 bases, the J end lost 2 bases, and 16 bases lay between the germline ends. The CDR3 spans 16 residues.

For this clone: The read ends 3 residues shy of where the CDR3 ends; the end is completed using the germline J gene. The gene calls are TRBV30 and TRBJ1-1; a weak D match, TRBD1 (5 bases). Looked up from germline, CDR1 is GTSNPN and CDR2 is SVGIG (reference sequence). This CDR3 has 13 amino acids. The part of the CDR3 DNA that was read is TGTGCCTGGAGCGGGACTAGCTCAGAGACA. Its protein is CAWSGTSSET. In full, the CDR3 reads CAWSGTSSETAFF.

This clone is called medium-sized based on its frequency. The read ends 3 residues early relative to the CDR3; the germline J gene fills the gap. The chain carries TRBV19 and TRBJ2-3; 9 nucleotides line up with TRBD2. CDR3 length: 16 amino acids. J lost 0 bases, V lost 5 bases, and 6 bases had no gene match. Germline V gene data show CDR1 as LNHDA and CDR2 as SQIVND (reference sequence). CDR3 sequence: CASSLRGTSSTDTQYF. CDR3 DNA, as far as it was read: TGTGCCAGTAGTTTACGTGGGACTAGCAGCACAGATACG.